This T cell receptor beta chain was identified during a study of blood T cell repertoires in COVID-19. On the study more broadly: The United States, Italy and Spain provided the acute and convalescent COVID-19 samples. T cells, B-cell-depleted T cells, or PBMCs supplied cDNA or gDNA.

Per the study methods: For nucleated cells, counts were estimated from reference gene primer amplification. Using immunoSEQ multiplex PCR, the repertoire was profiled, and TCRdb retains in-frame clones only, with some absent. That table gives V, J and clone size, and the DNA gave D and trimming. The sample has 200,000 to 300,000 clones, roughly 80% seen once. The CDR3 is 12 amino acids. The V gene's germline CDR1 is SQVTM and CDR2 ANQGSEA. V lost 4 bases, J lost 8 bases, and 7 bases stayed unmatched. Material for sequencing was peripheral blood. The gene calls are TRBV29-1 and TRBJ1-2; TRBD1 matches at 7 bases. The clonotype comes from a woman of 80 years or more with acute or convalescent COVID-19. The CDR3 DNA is TGCAGCGTTGCAGGGGGGATTATAGGCTACACCTTC. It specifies CSVAGGIIGYTF.